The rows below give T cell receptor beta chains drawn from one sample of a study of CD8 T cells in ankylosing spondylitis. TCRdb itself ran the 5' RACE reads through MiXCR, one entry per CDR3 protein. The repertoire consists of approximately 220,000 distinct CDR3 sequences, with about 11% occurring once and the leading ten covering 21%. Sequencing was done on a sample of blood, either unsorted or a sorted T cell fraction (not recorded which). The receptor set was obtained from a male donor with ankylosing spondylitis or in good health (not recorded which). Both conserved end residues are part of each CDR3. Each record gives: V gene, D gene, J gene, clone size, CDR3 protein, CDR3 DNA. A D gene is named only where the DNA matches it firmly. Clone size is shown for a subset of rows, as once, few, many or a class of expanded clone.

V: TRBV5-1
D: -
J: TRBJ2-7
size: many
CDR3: CASSASYEQYF
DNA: TGCGCCAGCAGCGCCTCCTACGAGCAGTACTTC

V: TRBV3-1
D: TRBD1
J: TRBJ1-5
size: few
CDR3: CASGQGVQPQHF
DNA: TGTGCCAGCGGACAGGGGGTTCAGCCCCAGCATTTT

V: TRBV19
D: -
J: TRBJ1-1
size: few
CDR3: CASTTTDNTEAFF
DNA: TGTGCCAGTACGACGACAGACAACACTGAAGCTTTCTTT

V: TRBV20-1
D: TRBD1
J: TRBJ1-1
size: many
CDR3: CSARALTGGIPEAFF
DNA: TGCAGTGCTAGAGCCCTGACAGGGGGCATTCCTGAAGCTTTCTTT

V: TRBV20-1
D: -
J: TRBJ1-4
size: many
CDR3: CSARDPQGTNEKLFF
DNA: TGCAGTGCTAGAGACCCACAGGGAACTAATGAAAAACTGTTTTTT

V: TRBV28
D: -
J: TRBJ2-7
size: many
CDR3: CASMTVEVKPQGSYEQYF
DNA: TGTGCCAGCATGACTGTTGAGGTCAAACCACAGGGCTCCTACGAGCAGTACTTC

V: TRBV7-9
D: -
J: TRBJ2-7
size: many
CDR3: CASSLINEQYF
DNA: TGTGCCAGCAGCTTAATAAACGAGCAGTACTTC

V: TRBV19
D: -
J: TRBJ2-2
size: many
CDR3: CASRRDTNTGELFF
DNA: TGTGCCAGCCGCCGGGACACGAACACCGGGGAGCTGTTTTTT

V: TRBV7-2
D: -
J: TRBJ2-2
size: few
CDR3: CASSPSVGELFF
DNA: TGTGCCAGCAGCCCTAGTGTGGGGGAGCTGTTTTTT

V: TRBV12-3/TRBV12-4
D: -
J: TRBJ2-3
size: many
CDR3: CASTIQGIPDTQYF
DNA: TGTGCCAGCACCATACAGGGCATTCCAGATACGCAGTATTTT

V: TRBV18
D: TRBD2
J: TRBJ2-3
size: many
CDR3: CASSPPGLAGGSTDTQYF
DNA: TGTGCCAGCTCACCACCAGGACTAGCGGGGGGTAGCACAGATACGCAGTATTTT

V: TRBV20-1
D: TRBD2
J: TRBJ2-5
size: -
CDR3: CSASSSGGAIETQYF
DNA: TGCAGTGCTAGTTCGAGCGGGGGGGCCATAGAGACCCAGTACTTC

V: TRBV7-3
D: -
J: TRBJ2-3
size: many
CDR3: CASSRLGLDTDTQYF
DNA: TGTGCCAGCAGCCGCCTGGGCCTGGACACAGATACGCAGTATTTT

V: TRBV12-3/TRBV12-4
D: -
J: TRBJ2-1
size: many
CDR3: CASSTTFVGNEQFF
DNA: TGTGCCAGCAGTACTACGTTCGTCGGGAATGAGCAGTTCTTC

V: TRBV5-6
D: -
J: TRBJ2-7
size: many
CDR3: CASSLISGTVYEQYF
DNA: TGTGCCAGCAGCTTGATCTCGGGGACGGTCTACGAGCAGTACTTC

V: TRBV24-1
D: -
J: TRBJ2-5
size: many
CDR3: CATSDLRETQYF
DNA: TGTGCCACCAGTGATTTAAGGGAGACCCAGTACTTC

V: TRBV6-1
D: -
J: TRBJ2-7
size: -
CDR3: CASSQGHTYEQYF
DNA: TGTGCCAGCAGCCAGGGGCACACCTACGAGCAGTACTTC

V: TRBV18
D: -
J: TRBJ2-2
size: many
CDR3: CASSPWLENANTGELFF
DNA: TGTGCCAGCTCACCTTGGCTAGAGAACGCGAACACCGGGGAGCTGTTTTTT

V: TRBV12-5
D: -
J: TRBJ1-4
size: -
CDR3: CASGLVRREINEKLFF
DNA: TGTGCTAGTGGTTTGGTAAGAAGGGAGATAAATGAAAAACTGTTTTTT

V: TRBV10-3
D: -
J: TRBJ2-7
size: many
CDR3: CAISRANYEQYF
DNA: TGTGCCATCAGCAGGGCTAACTACGAGCAGTACTTC

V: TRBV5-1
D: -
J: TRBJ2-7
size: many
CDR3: CASSLVPGSYEQYF
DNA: TGCGCCAGCAGCTTGGTTCCTGGTTCCTACGAGCAGTACTTC

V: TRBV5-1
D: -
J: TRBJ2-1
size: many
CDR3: CASSLGPINEQFF
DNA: TGCGCCAGCAGCTTGGGACCAATCAATGAGCAGTTCTTC

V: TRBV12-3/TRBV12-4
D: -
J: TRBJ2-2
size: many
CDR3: CASSFLSAITGELFF
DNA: TGTGCCAGCAGTTTTTTATCGGCGATCACCGGGGAGCTGTTTTTT

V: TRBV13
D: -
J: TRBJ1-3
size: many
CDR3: CASPFREGSSGNTIYF
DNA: TGTGCCAGCCCCTTCCGAGAAGGGAGCTCTGGAAACACCATATATTTT

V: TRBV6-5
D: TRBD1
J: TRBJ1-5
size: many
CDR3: CASSYSTGGQPQHF
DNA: TGTGCCAGCAGTTACTCTACAGGGGGCCAGCCCCAGCATTTT

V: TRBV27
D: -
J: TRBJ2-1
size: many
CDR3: CASNPGTSSYNEQFF
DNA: TGTGCCAGCAATCCGGGTACGAGCTCCTACAATGAGCAGTTCTTC

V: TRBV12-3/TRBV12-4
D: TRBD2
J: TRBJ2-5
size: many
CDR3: CASSSRAGGLETQYF
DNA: TGTGCCAGCAGTTCCCGGGCGGGGGGGCTTGAGACCCAGTACTTC

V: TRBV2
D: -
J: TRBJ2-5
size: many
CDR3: CASSEARAGKETQYF
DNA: TGTGCCAGCAGTGAAGCGCGGGCAGGGAAAGAGACCCAGTACTTC

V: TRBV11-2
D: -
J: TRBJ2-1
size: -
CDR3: CASSFGPGGASSYNEQFF
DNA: TGTGCCAGCAGCTTCGGGCCTGGGGGGGCAAGCTCCTACAATGAGCAGTTCTTC

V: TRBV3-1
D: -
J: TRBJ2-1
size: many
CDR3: CASSQVVGVYEQFF
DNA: TGTGCCAGCAGCCAAGTCGTAGGGGTGTATGAGCAGTTCTTC

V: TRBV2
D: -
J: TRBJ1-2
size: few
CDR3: CASSPNSAANYGYTF
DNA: TGTGCCAGCAGCCCAAACTCGGCAGCGAACTATGGCTACACCTTC

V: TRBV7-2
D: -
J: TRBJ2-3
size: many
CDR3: CASSLTGTTTDTQYF
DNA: TGTGCCAGCAGCCTAACCGGGACAACGACAGATACGCAGTATTTT

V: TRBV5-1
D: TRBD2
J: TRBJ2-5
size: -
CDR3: CASSLSGAYSEETQYF
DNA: TGCGCCAGCAGCTTGAGCGGGGCCTACTCAGAAGAGACCCAGTACTTC

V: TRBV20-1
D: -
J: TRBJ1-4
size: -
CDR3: CSARRGRSNEKLFF
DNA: TGCAGTGCTAGAAGGGGTCGGTCTAATGAAAAACTGTTTTTT

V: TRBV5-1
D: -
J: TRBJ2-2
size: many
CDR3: CASNREGTGELFF
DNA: TGCGCCAGCAACAGGGAGGGGACCGGGGAGCTGTTTTTT

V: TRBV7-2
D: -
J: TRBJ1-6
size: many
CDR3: CASSLGEVSPLHF
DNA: TGTGCCAGCAGCTTAGGCGAAGTATCACCCCTCCACTTT

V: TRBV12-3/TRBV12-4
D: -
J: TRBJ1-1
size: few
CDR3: CASSLSGRMNTEAFF
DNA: TGTGCCAGCAGTTTATCGGGCAGGATGAACACTGAAGCTTTCTTT

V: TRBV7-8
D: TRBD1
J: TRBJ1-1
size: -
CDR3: CASSPQTGDTEAFF
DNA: TGTGCCAGCAGCCCCCAGACAGGGGACACTGAAGCTTTCTTT

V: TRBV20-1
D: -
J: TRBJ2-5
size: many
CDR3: CSAPRSGLEETQYF
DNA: TGCAGTGCTCCACGTAGCGGACTCGAAGAGACCCAGTACTTC

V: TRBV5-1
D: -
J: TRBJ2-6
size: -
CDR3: CASSLKRRASGANVLTF
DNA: TGCGCCAGCAGCTTGAAGAGACGGGCCTCTGGGGCCAACGTCCTGACTTTC

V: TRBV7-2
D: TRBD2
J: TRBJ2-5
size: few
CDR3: CASSLGLAGGTETQYF
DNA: TGTGCCAGCAGCCTGGGACTAGCGGGGGGTACGGAGACCCAGTACTTC

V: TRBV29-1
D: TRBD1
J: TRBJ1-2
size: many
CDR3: CSVREGTGVYGYTF
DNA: TGCAGCGTAAGAGAAGGGACAGGGGTCTATGGCTACACCTTC

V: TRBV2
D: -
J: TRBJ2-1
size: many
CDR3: CASSDWRWGASYNEQFF
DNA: TGTGCCAGCAGTGATTGGAGATGGGGAGCCTCCTACAATGAGCAGTTCTTC

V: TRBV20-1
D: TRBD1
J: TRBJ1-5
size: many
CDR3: CSARDPGPGGSNQPQHF
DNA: TGCAGTGCTAGAGATCCGGGGCCAGGGGGGAGCAATCAGCCCCAGCATTTT

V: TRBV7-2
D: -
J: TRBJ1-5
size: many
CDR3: CASSLRGVEQPQHF
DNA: TGTGCCAGCAGCTTAAGGGGGGTTGAACAGCCCCAGCATTTT